This TCR beta chain was identified during a study of cytomegalovirus exposure and HLA in healthy donors. From germline, CDR1 is SEHNR and CDR2 FQNEAQ (reference sequence). CDR3 size: 17 residues. About this clone itself: Antigen: not known. A read error may account for a junction end that differs from germline.

Regarding the study as a whole: Earlier results showed most TCR beta V segments being productive about 90% or about 30% of the time. Later analysis associated a missense DCLRE1C variant with TCR beta V- and J-gene trimming. A later analysis showed HLA-associated TCR beta chains outstripping equally common others in clonal expansion. Three chains tied to CMV proved CMV antigen-specific in vitro.

PCR amplification relied on 60 Vbeta primers (plus 13 Jbeta primers). Using immunoSEQ multiplex PCR, the repertoire was profiled, and TCRdb retains in-frame clones only, with some absent. The sample lists under 250,000 clones; approximately 80% were seen once. The receptor was isolated from a woman aged 60 to 75 in good health and CMV-seropositive. The chain has TRBV7-9 and TRBJ2-7; D possibly corresponds to TRBD2 (6 bases). Sequencing was done on a sample of PBMCs. In DNA form, the CDR3 reads TGTTCCAGCAGCTTAGGGGTCGGGGGTAGGCCCTATTACGAGCAGTACTTC. It specifies CSSSLGVGGRPYYEQYF.